This TCR beta chain was sequenced during a study of cytomegalovirus exposure and HLA in healthy donors (dated by TCRdb to about 2017). About the investigation overall: An earlier analysis of several hundred of the donors reported about 280 Gb of sequence data and approximately 120 million unique TCR beta sequences obtained from approximately 180 million T cells. About 330 gigabases of sequencing data and roughly 80 million unique TCR sequences made up an early release that covered several hundred HLA-typed donors. Of the 300 to 500 genotyped donors, over 80% were placed in the genetic ancestry cluster associated with self-reported Caucasian donors. The study aimed to test whether cataloging public T cell receptors could reveal signatures of past pathogen exposure. The study profiled the T cell repertoires of hundreds of subjects by immunosequencing and related them to cytomegalovirus serostatus. Along with the approximately 670-subject first cohort, a separate validation cohort of 120 different subjects was used. The study combined high-throughput TCR immunosequencing, statistical association of individual TCRs with disease status, and machine learning to predict cytomegalovirus infection status. In a later analysis, previously published TCR beta repertoires from more than 500 donors were re-analyzed and high-resolution HLA genotyping was added so that TCR occurrence patterns could be studied. Rather than drawing on any new phenotypic data, the later analysis identified candidate immune exposures from TCR beta sequences and the way those sequences occurred across donors. An earlier analysis of some 600 of the donors applied high-throughput TCR beta sequencing to assess whether each TCR beta V gene segment acted as functional or pseudogenic. Alongside the repertoire data, information on donor age, sex, ethnicity and CMV serostatus was compiled. A later genetic analysis used genome-wide SNP genotypes for about 65% of the roughly 670 donors, treating that subset as a discovery cohort. Every discovery cohort repertoire had been produced on one sequencing platform. HLA typing included class I and class II loci at four-digit resolution. The number of typed donors differed by locus: roughly 629-630 for A, B, C, DRB1 and DQB1; approximately 520 for DQA1; approximately 610 for DPA1; and some 470 for DPB1. A few DR-DQ haplotypes were handled as single units for association and clustering because linkage in the cohort was strong. Among around 400 genotyped donors of the cohort, an average of approximately 220,000 unique TCR beta nucleotide sequences was sequenced per donor, of which about 19% were non-productive. Results the study describes overall, beyond this receptor: Over 15 rarely observed V segments, including chromosome 9 orphons, were excluded from the earlier analysis of some 590 of the donors because counts were too low. An earlier analysis of approximately 590 of the donors showed that most TCR beta V segments appeared in productive rearrangements either about 87% or about 30% of the time, which broadly matched IMGT annotations. A later analysis found that TCR association rates varied across HLA loci, with DRB1 alleles showing the most associated TCRs and HLA-C alleles the fewest. Compared with equally common non-associated chains, HLA-associated TCR beta chains in a later analysis were more clonally expanded and had lower generation probabilities. In vitro tests confirmed that three of the cytomegalovirus-associated TCR beta chains recognize cytomegalovirus antigens. A group of highly shared sequence variants was considered likely to be a technical artifact of the sequencing pipeline. V-gene and J-gene trimming of TCR beta chains was associated with a missense DCLRE1C variant in a later genetic analysis, and the association was replicated in an independent cohort. Presence/absence analyses assumed roughly uniform sequencing depth across donors, an assumption that may not hold. The classifier was reported to diagnose cytomegalovirus status with high specificity and sensitivity in both the original cohort and the validation cohort. The authors suggested that the approach could potentially be extended to other disease states and immunological phenotypes. Strong co-occurrence of HLA alleles, especially DR and DQ, made assigning TCR associations to individual alleles difficult. At a false discovery rate of 0.05, a later analysis linked around 15,000 TCR beta sequences to specific HLA alleles. Compared with the approximately 710-donor mean, donors in an Asian-associated ancestry cluster had fewer N-insertions in productive TCRs, according to a later genetic analysis. Because HLA typing was unavailable for some donors at each locus, only the typed subset was used in association tests. The only immune exposure information available for the cohort was CMV serostatus. The 87-base-pair reads could not distinguish some IMGT-functional V segments, including TRBV6-2 and TRBV6-3, so those segments were excluded. In this cohort, only TCR beta chains were sequenced, and detectable features were limited by the absence of alpha or paired-chain data. While some public TCRs were present in many individuals, most TCR sequences turned up only very rarely across donors. A total of 150 or so TCR beta chains were listed by the study as associated with cytomegalovirus. According to a later analysis, parvovirus B19, influenza, CMV and Epstein-Barr virus appeared linked to several top co-occurrence clusters. A further reported finding was that TCR beta sequences accurately predicted the HLA-A and HLA-B alleles for most subjects in the first cohort. Most CMV-associated TCR beta chains appeared to be HLA-restricted in a later analysis, and the HLA associations seemed to be driven largely by CMV exposure. Correlated functional status among segregating V segments might reflect linkage disequilibrium, but an unknown experimental factor could not be ruled out.

V sheds 3 bases and J sheds 3 bases, leaving 15 bases between their ends. The CDR3 sequence holds 16 residues, the cysteine and phenylalanine included. The sequence is cut down to CDR3 DNA, 48 bases in frame from base 1. Via the germline V gene (reference sequence), CDR1 is GTSNPN and CDR2 SVGIG. Preparation of the library involved the immunoSEQ multiplex PCR assay. The multiplex PCR relied on a mix of 60 forward primers for TCR Vbeta segments and 13 reverse primers for TCR Jbeta segments. Amplification of the CDR3 region of rearranged TCR beta genes was performed with a multiplex PCR assay on genomic DNA. Amplified TCR beta libraries were sequenced as 87-base-pair reads on the Illumina HiSeq System. Per the source publication's procedure: Across the roughly 600 repertoires, a later analysis counted 60 million to 90 million unique TCR beta chains, roughly 11 million of which were shared by at least two donors. To remove PCR and sequencing errors, raw reads were error-corrected and collapsed into unique sequences using a nearest-neighbor algorithm that merged closely related sequences. To assign V, D and J gene segments, CDR3 sequences were aligned to IMGT reference sequences. For a sequence to be retained, at least a six-nucleotide match to both a V gene segment and a J gene segment was required. Rearrangements were classified as productive when the CDR3 lacked stop codons and remained in frame with V and J, and all other rearrangements were classified as non-productive. Following IMGT convention, CDR3 was defined as the stretch from the second conserved V-encoded cysteine to the conserved J-encoded phenylalanine. Sequences without an unambiguous match to a single V gene segment were excluded from the earlier analysis of 450 to 650 of the donors. An earlier analysis of about 600 of the donors called V segments functional above 56.7% productive rearrangements and segregating when the between-donor standard deviation exceeded 5%. A statistical classification framework was built to diagnose cytomegalovirus status from the catalog of TCR beta chain sequences. In a later analysis, V and J genes were assigned by comparing TCR nucleotide sequences against IMGT/GENE-DB human TR gene sequences. The TCRdist pipeline was used in a later analysis to assign CDR3 sequences and most-parsimonious VDJ recombination scenarios. In a later analysis, each TCR beta chain was defined by its CDR3 amino acid sequence together with its V-gene family, and reads without a unique V-gene family were excluded. A later analysis removed 500 to 650 highly shared, low-generation-probability nucleotide sequences to deal with suspected cross-contamination and a sequencing artifact. A later analysis calculated a clonal expansion index for each public chain from normalized within-repertoire ranks of inferred template counts. Generation probabilities in a later analysis came from a VDJ recombination model fitted to out-of-frame rearrangements, and those results were checked against IGoR. A later analysis scored TCR-TCR, TCR-HLA and TCR-CMV co-occurrence with hypergeometric tests, applying a repertoire-size bias correction to TCR pairs. To estimate false discovery rates, a later analysis permuted the HLA or CMV assignments 20 times. In a later analysis, co-occurring TCRs were grouped with DBSCAN, and TCRdist sequence similarity was added when clustering was performed within HLA-allele-positive subsets. Repertoires with fewer than 30,000 or more than 120,000 public chains were left out of co-occurrence clustering, as were five repertoires with anomalous nucleotide sharing. TCRdb retrieved this table from immuneACCESS and kept in-frame rearrangements only. Not all clones are present; in checked studies, unresolved V genes account for under half, and no reason is known for the remainder. The V and J calls and clone size come from that table; D and trimming were worked out from the DNA. The sample records 110,000 to 150,000 clones, around three quarters of which are singletons. The top ten constitute 2% to 3% of the sample.

This clone was recorded once. Its specific antigen is unknown. No base qualities exist here, and no much larger clone lies one base off it. The cohort was made up of roughly 670 healthy bone marrow donors. All cohort members were sampled while nominally healthy, although unrecorded immune exposures were likely present. The donor was CMV seropositive and was included in the group of some 290 seropositive cohort members. Every donor gave a peripheral blood sample, and the peripheral blood mononuclear cells from that sample were used for TCR beta sequencing. Genomic DNA was extracted from the blood cell samples with the Qiagen DNeasy Blood Extraction Kit.

Rearrangement joined TRBV30 to TRBJ1-6; TRBD1 is perhaps the D gene, given 5 matching bases. Sequenced material: PBMCs. This TCR derives from a woman aged 18-29 years in good health and CMV-seropositive. This receptor carries the CDR3 CAWRERGNRYNSPLHF. The nucleotides are TGTGCCTGGAGGGAAAGGGGCAATCGCTATAATTCACCCCTCCACTTT.